This T cell receptor beta chain was documented in a study of T cells in Graves' hyperthyroidism and ophthalmopathy. Study observations and caveats: Ophthalmopathy got predicted by the model a median approximately 6.3 months before its onset.

Amplified TCR beta CDR3 regions derived from RNA transcripts. Primed by the HTBI set, a first-round RT-PCR was run on the TCR CDR3. TCRdb itself ran the multiplex PCR reads through MiXCR, one entry per CDR3 protein. The data show around 660,000 distinct CDR3 sequences, with 45% seen just once and approximately 7.2% held by the top ten. It was uncontrolled infection, other autoimmune disease, pregnancy or lactation that excluded patients. Diagnostic decisions used clinical symptoms, serum thyroxine and TRAb, thyroid ultrasound and orbital computed tomography. The CDR3 length is 11 residues. Per germline, CDR1 LNHDA and CDR2 SQIVND (reference sequence). V was clipped by 3 bases and J by 10 bases, with 9 bases between them. A remark on this clonotype: Its antigen is currently unknown.

The receptor was isolated from an adult man with Graves' disease, either hyperthyroidism or ophthalmopathy (not recorded which). The chain joins TRBV19 to TRBJ2-5; maybe TRBD1 (5 bases). The sequenced sample consisted of peripheral blood or thyroid tissue (not recorded which). The CDR3 nucleotides are TGTGCCAGTAGTATGTCAGGGCTCCAGTACTTC. Translating gives CASSMSGLQYF.